Listed below are T cell receptor beta chains from one sample, sequenced in a study of blood T cells in healthy people across ages. TCRdb itself ran the 5' RACE reads through MiXCR, one entry per CDR3 protein. The sample lists 600,000 to 900,000 distinct CDR3 sequences, under 30% occurring once. The same specimen was also included in a second study, on T cells of mothers and their children.

The sample was blood. The receptors shown here come from a boy between 10 and 17 years old in good health. Both conserved end residues are part of each CDR3.

J,V,CDR3
TRBJ2-3,TRBV2,CASSEDSLTADTQYF
TRBJ1-1,TRBV5-1,CASKTGGGTEAFF
TRBJ2-4,TRBV12-3/TRBV12-4,CASSQRQGLAKNIQYF
TRBJ1-5,TRBV7-9,CASGRTGINQPQHF
TRBJ1-1,TRBV12-3/TRBV12-4,CASSLGQATGVFTEAFF
TRBJ1-3,TRBV29-1,CSVEQGVSGNTIYF
TRBJ2-4,TRBV2,CASSKRQGEGIQYF
TRBJ2-3,TRBV11-1,CASSLGASRETDTQYF
TRBJ2-1,TRBV2,CASSLRRREVAYNEQFF
TRBJ2-5,TRBV5-1,CASSPGLAGTRDGETQYF
TRBJ1-1,TRBV2,CASSEGPGTGGFFEEAFF
TRBJ1-1,TRBV20-1,CSAQQGGNTEAFF
TRBJ2-1,TRBV5-1,CASSLTVAYNEQFF
TRBJ2-4,TRBV20-1,CSASIPGHLGALAKNIQYF
TRBJ2-1,TRBV20-1,CSAGGPGQGFYNEQFF
TRBJ1-3,TRBV6-5,CASSYRPGGITGNTIYF
TRBJ2-5,TRBV5-4,CASRFAGTTQETQYF
TRBJ1-1,TRBV29-1,CSATRNRGNTEAFF
TRBJ1-2,TRBV6-5,CASSPGGRSRGYTF
TRBJ1-1,TRBV4-2,CASRRGQGATEAFF
TRBJ2-5,TRBV7-9,CASSLAGTDYQETQYF
TRBJ2-3,TRBV5-1,CASSFNERNTDTQYF
TRBJ2-4,TRBV7-9,CASSLDSAAKNIQYF
TRBJ1-1,TRBV28,CASSGGGLGTEAFF
TRBJ2-5,TRBV29-1,CSVAGLADQETQYF
TRBJ2-1,TRBV21-1,CASSNSDGGFYNEQFF
NA,TRBV29-1,CSVDPIVQGKHNGQFF
TRBJ1-1,TRBV6-5,CASSYSPWGRGYTEAFF
TRBJ1-5,TRBV10-3,CAISERQDSQPQHF
TRBJ1-5,TRBV2,CASSGGGKGNQPQHF
TRBJ2-1,TRBV4-3,CASSQSRLAGGNEQFF
TRBJ2-7,TRBV13,CASSSLTGGASSYEQYF
TRBJ2-7,TRBV27,CASSLGTGKGYEQYF
TRBJ1-4,TRBV20-1,CSAMGQGAEKLFF
TRBJ2-1,TRBV12-3/TRBV12-4,CASSPAGEASYNEQFF
TRBJ2-1,TRBV5-1,CASIDSPSSYNEQFF
TRBJ2-1,TRBV12-3/TRBV12-4,CASTLGGVNEQFF
TRBJ2-5,TRBV10-3,CAISARQKETQYF
TRBJ2-1,TRBV12-3/TRBV12-4,CASSSSRGGALYNEQFF
TRBJ1-4,TRBV3-1,CASSSGGRRNEKLFF
TRBJ1-2,TRBV12-3/TRBV12-4,CASSLGQTFNYGYTF
TRBJ1-1,TRBV7-9,CASSLAQGFSTEAFF
NA,TRBV7-3,CASSLGLAFSNEQFF
TRBJ1-2,TRBV28,CASRDRAGEYGYTF
NA,TRBV11-1,CTSSSGQGPWGYEQYF
TRBJ2-5,TRBV11-2,CASSLVGPQETQYF
TRBJ1-2,TRBV2,CAGRTPGQVGYTF
TRBJ2-2,TRBV5-5,CASSQSGGAVNTGELFF
TRBJ2-3,TRBV7-9,CASSLGFTSGQGDTQYF
TRBJ1-4,TRBV7-2,CASSLGPGYNEKLFF
TRBJ2-2,TRBV7-9,CASSFRRGVSTGELFF
TRBJ1-3,TRBV7-9,CASSPAGASGNTIYF
NA,TRBV10-1,CASSVHIREEQFF
TRBJ2-4,TRBV5-5,CASSLDIGLAGYIQYF